This T cell receptor beta chain was captured in a study of blood T cell repertoires in COVID-19. For the study at large: Sites in the United States, Italy and Spain provided acute and convalescent COVID-19 samples. From T cells, B-cell-depleted T cells, or PBMCs came the material, which was cDNA or gDNA.

Germline V lookup: CDR1 LNHDA, CDR2 SQIVND (reference sequence). Between the trimmed V and J ends, which lost 3 bases and 7 bases, there was a span of 16 bases. The CDR3 loop spans 15 amino acids. In the original workflow: Estimated nucleated cell counts came from reference gene primer amplification. Using immunoSEQ multiplex PCR, the repertoire was profiled, and TCRdb retains in-frame clones only, with some absent. V and J calls and clone size are copied from that table; D and trimming were computed from the DNA. In the table there are about 66,000 clones, under 90% of which are singletons. This receptor was obtained from a man in his sixties with acute or convalescent COVID-19. The sample was peripheral blood. The chain couples TRBV19 to TRBJ2-1; D is undetermined. The CDR3 DNA sequence: TGTGCCAGTAGTATTGGCCAGGCCTTTTTGAATGAGCAGTTCTTC. Residues: CASSIGQAFLNEQFF.